A selection of T cell receptor beta chains follows, all from one sample in a study of blood T cells in healthy people across ages. Via MiXCR, TCRdb re-called the 5' RACE reads, giving one row per CDR3 protein. The sample carries almost 800,000 distinct CDR3 sequences, roughly 60% recorded once. The material sequenced was blood. Every receptor here comes from a man aged 30 to 39 in good health. Both conserved end residues are part of each CDR3. The D gene is left open where the match is weak. Size values are once, few and many counts, or a class for expanded clones, and some rows have none.

TRBJ2-1 TRBD2 16 few TRBV7-2 TGTGCCAGCAGCAGCCCCCCGGGACTAAGTTTCTATGAGCAGTTCTTC CASSSPPGLSFYEQFF
TRBJ2-5 - 15 - TRBV18 TGTGCCAGCTCACCGCCGACAAGGTTCCAAGAGACCCAGTACTTC CASSPPTRFQETQYF
TRBJ2-1 TRBD2 15 few TRBV29-1 TGCAGCGTTGAGTCCCCTAGCGGGGGGTACAATGAGCAGTTCTTC CSVESPSGGYNEQFF
TRBJ1-1 - 13 - TRBV29-1 TGCAGCGCCCGAAGACAGATGAACACTGAAGCTTTCTTT CSARRQMNTEAFF
TRBJ2-7 - 15 - TRBV6-5 TGTGCCAGCACATCTTTTGTGGGGGCGTCCGACGAGCAGTACTTC CASTSFVGASDEQYF
TRBJ2-5 - 13 - TRBV29-1 TGCAGCGTTGACCCCAAGGCCCAAGAGACCCAGTACTTC CSVDPKAQETQYF
TRBJ2-4 - 17 - TRBV19 TGTGCCAGCGGACCCAGGGCCTCCGGAAAAGCCAAAAACATTCAGTACTTC CASGPRASGKAKNIQYF
TRBJ2-7 TRBD2 16 few TRBV6-2/TRBV6-3 TGTGCCAGCAGTTACTCGATTTCTAGCGGGGACTACGAGCAGTACTTC CASSYSISSGDYEQYF
TRBJ2-1 TRBD2 15 few TRBV7-2 TGTGCCAGCAGCTTAGGGGGGACTAGCGTCAATGAGCAGTTCTTC CASSLGGTSVNEQFF
TRBJ1-2 - 13 - TRBV7-9 TGTGCCAGCAGCCCGGAGTCAGGCCATGGCTACACCTTC CASSPESGHGYTF
TRBJ1-2 - 13 - TRBV7-2 TGTGCCAGTTCGCCCCCGGGACCCTATGGCTACACCTTC CASSPPGPYGYTF